These 15 T cell receptor beta chains came from one sample sequenced in a study of response to subunit inactivated influenza vaccine. TCRdb called the RT-PCR reads again in MiXCR, with one record for every CDR3 protein. The sample shows about 530,000 distinct CDR3 sequences, 13% of them seen only once. Specimen: PBMCs from blood, collected roughly 45 days after vaccination. All receptors come from a man aged 45-65 years who received an inactivated influenza vaccine.

This clonotype was counted ten times or more. A junction boundary mismatches the germline segment, possibly from a read error. This chain joins TRBV5-1 and TRBJ2-3; no reliable D call. CDR1 is SGHRS and CDR2 is YFSETQ in the germline V gene. The CDR3 runs 14 residues. The CDR3 reads CASSLGHGTDTQYF. The CDR3 nucleotides are TGTGCCAGCAGTTTAGGCCACGGCACAGATACGCAGTATTTT.

The rearrangement joins TRBV20-1 to TRBJ2-5; TRBD2 matches at 12 bases. This CDR3 region has 15 residues. From germline, CDR1 is DFQATT and CDR2 SNEGSKA (reference sequence). Trimming took 0 bases from V and 4 from J; bases not matched to a gene: 3. CDR3 nucleotides: TGCAGTGCTAGAGATAAGACTAGCGGGAGAGAGACCCAGTACTTC. Translating gives CSARDKTSGRETQYF.

This clonotype was detected only a few times. The V call is TRBV20-1, the J call TRBJ2-7; D is unresolved. The germline V gene has CDR1 DFQATT and CDR2 SNEGSKA (reference sequence). V gave up 0 bases and J gave up 7 bases, with 13 bases separating them. The CDR3 is made up of 13 amino acids. In DNA form, the CDR3 reads TGCAGTGCTAGAGATCGGAGCGCAGGAGAGCAGTACTTC. Translation: CSARDRSAGEQYF.

The CDR3 coding sequence is TGTGCCAGCAACCCCCACACCAGAGGGGATGAAGCTTTCTTT. Amino acids: CASNPHTRGDEAFF. The genes are TRBV6-2 or TRBV6-3 and TRBJ1-1; TRBD1 is a possible D gene (5 bases). Per germline, CDR1 MNHEY and CDR2 SVGEGT. Trimming cost V 7 bases and J 7 bases, with 19 bases left between them. The CDR3 has 14 amino acids.

This CDR3 reads CASSLARSSGGYTF. The CDR3, as DNA: TGTGCCAGCAGCTTAGCGAGGTCAAGCGGAGGCTACACCTTC. This chain connects TRBV7-9 to TRBJ1-2; no reliable D call. V was cut by 0 bases and J by 8 bases, with 13 bases left in between. CDR3 size: 14 residues. The germline V gene has CDR1 SEHNR and CDR2 FQNEAQ (reference sequence).

This chain joins TRBV12-3 or TRBV12-4 and TRBJ1-2; a weak D match, TRBD1 (6 bases). The CDR3 sequence is 15 residues long. V was trimmed by 1 base and J by 7 bases, leaving 16 bases between them. The DNA for the CDR3 is TGTGCCAGCAGTTTAGGAGGACAGCCAGTAAGTGGCTACACCTTC. Its protein is CASSLGGQPVSGYTF.

The chain joins TRBV10-3 to TRBJ2-7, with 8 bases lining up with TRBD2. Germline V lookup: CDR1 ENHRY, CDR2 SYGVKD. This CDR3 region has 14 residues. The junction had 5 bases not matched to a gene; V was cut back by 3 bases and J by 4 bases. This CDR3 reads CAISDPGGPYEQYF. CDR3 DNA sequence: TGTGCCATCAGTGACCCGGGAGGGCCTTACGAGCAGTACTTC.

This clonotype was counted at least ten times. The chain links TRBV20-1 to TRBJ2-5; D is undetermined. Germline V gene lookup returns CDR1 DFQATT and CDR2 SNEGSKA (reference sequence). The CDR3 extends over 14 amino acids. V lost 2 bases and J lost 1, with 11 bases in between. CDR3 in amino acids: CSARLPGRQETQYF. The CDR3 nucleotides are TGCAGTGCTAGACTCCCGGGTCGCCAAGAGACCCAGTACTTC.

This clonotype was counted many times. This chain's CDR3 is CSAAHPGAGADTQYF. The DNA for the CDR3 is TGCAGTGCCGCACATCCGGGGGCCGGGGCAGATACGCAGTATTTT. The rearrangement uses TRBV20-1 and TRBJ2-3; D is possibly TRBD1 or TRBD2 (6 bases each). From germline, CDR1 is DFQATT and CDR2 SNEGSKA (reference sequence). Trimming shortened V by 6 bases and J by 4 bases, and 20 bases separated the two germline ends. CDR3 size: 15 residues.

This clonotype occurred many times. V is TRBV6-2 or TRBV6-3 and J is TRBJ2-1; maybe TRBD1 (5 bases). V lost 3 bases, J lost 2 bases, and 14 bases lay in between. The V gene's germline CDR1 is MNHEY and CDR2 SVGEGT. CDR3 length: 16 residues. In nucleotides, the CDR3 is TGTGCCAGCAGTTATTCCTCAGGGCGACCCTACAATGAGCAGTTCTTC. It codes for CASSYSSGRPYNEQFF.

The chain recombines TRBV18 with TRBJ2-5, with D tentatively TRBD1 (6 bases). Germline V lookup: CDR1 KGHSH, CDR2 LQKENI. The length of the CDR3 is 15 residues. The germline V and J ends were trimmed by 5 bases and 3 bases, with 16 bases remaining between them. CDR3 nucleotide sequence: TGTGCCAGCTCAGCCGTGACAGGTGCTGAAGAGACCCAGTACTTC. As protein: CASSAVTGAEETQYF. The complete variable domain, with remaining parts taken from reference TRBV18 and TRBJ2-5, reads NAGVMQNPRHLVRRRGQEARLRCSPMKGHSHVYWYRQLPEEGLKFMVYLQKENIIDESGMPKERFSAEFPKEGPSILRIQQVVRGDSAAYFCASSAVTGAEETQYFGPGTRLLVL.

The chain links TRBV20-1 to TRBJ2-3, with D perhaps TRBD1 (5 bases). The V gene's germline CDR1 is DFQATT and CDR2 SNEGSKA (reference sequence). Trimming left V 3 bases short and J 6 bases short, with 13 bases between. The length of the CDR3 is 13 residues. CDR3 nucleotide sequence: TGCAGTGCTAGTCCCATTGCAGGGGATACGCAGTATTTT. Amino acids: CSASPIAGDTQYF.

This chain uses TRBV9 with TRBJ2-1, with D perhaps TRBD2 (6 bases). The V end lost 0 bases, the J end lost 6 bases, and 13 bases lay between the germline ends. The CDR3 is 15 residues long. Germline CDR1 is SGDLS and CDR2 is YYNGEE. In DNA, the CDR3 is TGTGCCAGCAGCGTAGGAAGCGGACTATCCAATGAGCAGTTCTTC. Its translation is CASSVGSGLSNEQFF.

This chain connects TRBV28 to TRBJ2-2, with a weak D call TRBD2 (5 bases). V was pared by 6 bases and J by 7 bases, with 21 bases between. This CDR3 region has 16 residues. The germline V gene encodes CDR1 MDHEN and CDR2 SYDVKM. The CDR3 DNA follows: TGTGCCAGCAGCCCACTCCAGCGGCTCGATGGCGGGGAGCTGTTTTTT. Protein sequence: CASSPLQRLDGGELFF. Drawing the rest from reference TRBV28 and TRBJ2-2, the complete variable domain is DVKVTQSSRYLVKRTGEKVFLECVQDMDHENMFWYRQDPGLGLRLIYFSYDVKMKEKGDIPEGYSVSREKKERFSLILESASTNQTSMYLCASSPLQRLDGGELFFGEGSRLTVL.

This chain uses TRBV6-2 or TRBV6-3 with TRBJ2-3; 10 nucleotides align to TRBD2. V gave up 5 bases and J gave up 0 bases; unmatched junction bases: 5. Germline V gives CDR1 MNHEY, CDR2 SVGEGT. The CDR3 has 16 amino acids. The CDR3 DNA is TGTGCCAGCAGTCCTCTAGCGGGAGCGAGCACAGATACGCAGTATTTT. Translated: CASSPLAGASTDTQYF.